This T cell receptor beta chain comes out of a study of blood T cell repertoires in COVID-19. The data were produced by immunoSEQ multiplex PCR, yet TCRdb's version contains in-frame clones alone and is incomplete. The sample contains 60,000 to 80,000 clones, roughly 80% of which appear only once. This clone showed up just a few times. V lost 1 base and J lost 1, with 5 bases in between. This CDR3 has 13 residues. The germline CDR1 and CDR2 sequences are SGHNT and YENEEA. The receptor's source is a man over 45 with COVID-19, enrolled during active disease. Sample: peripheral blood. The chain combines TRBV11-3 with TRBJ2-7; D gene ambiguous. The chain's CDR3 is CASSLGESYEQYF. The CDR3 nucleotides are TGTGCCAGCAGCTTAGGCGAATCCTACGAGCAGTACTTC.